This TCR beta chain was profiled in a study of vaccination and CD4 T cells after COVID-19. Note on this clonotype: Its antigen is not known.

Treatment of the sample: approximately nine-day PBMC culture with coronavirus spike peptide pools or control peptides (ViraFEST assay). Expansion of antigen-specific T cells with peptide pools by ViraFEST preceded sequencing of TCRs. Some 2 million PBMCs were grown per well alongside 10 IU/ml IL-2 and around 9.6 ug/ml peptide pools. Fresh IL-2 medium replaced half the culture medium on days 3 and 7. Cultured CD4+ T cell DNA underwent sequencing with the Oncomine TCR Beta short-read assay. In TCRdb, the PCR reads were re-called with MiXCR into one record per CDR3 protein. Here the sample spans about 12,000 distinct CDR3 sequences, 53% being singletons. Germline CDR1 and CDR2: SGHVS and FNYEAQ. Trimming took 5 bases from V and 0 from J; bases not matched to a gene: 12. The length of the CDR3 is 17 residues.

The sequence was collected from a human donor who had recovered from COVID-19. The sample was CD4+ T cells from blood, cultured in vitro. The chain recombines TRBV7-6 with TRBJ2-5, with 7 bases lining up with TRBD2. CDR3 loop: CASSPPGLADYQETQYF. CDR3 in DNA: TGTGCCAGCAGCCCGCCGGGGCTAGCGGACTACCAAGAGACCCAGTACTTC.